The 9 T cell receptor beta chains presented below share a single source sample, sequenced in a study of breast tumors, draining lymph nodes, adjacent tissues. TCRdb processed the multiplex PCR reads anew with MiXCR; each CDR3 protein has one entry. The sample shows some 85,000 distinct CDR3 sequences, approximately 30% of them seen only once. The lymph nodes were axillary draining lymph nodes from breast cancer patients. Sequencing was performed on axillary lymph node tissue. These receptors were taken from a female donor with breast cancer. Some clones in this sample may be carry-over from other donors' samples.

The chain links TRBV5-4 to TRBJ1-1; the D is unclear. This CDR3 comprises 15 residues. Trimming cost V 3 bases and J 5 bases, with 17 bases left between them. CDR1 is SGHNT, CDR2 YYREEE, per germline (reference sequence). The CDR3 DNA reads TGTGCCAGCAGCTACCAATTGGGGATGGGGACTGAAGCTTTCTTT. Encoded protein: CASSYQLGMGTEAFF.

This clonotype was seen at least ten times. The chain carries TRBV9 and TRBJ1-2, with 8 bases lining up with TRBD1. The CDR3 is made up of 13 amino acids. V was pared by 0 bases and J by 8 bases, with 3 bases of the junction left unmatched. CDR1 SGDLS and CDR2 YYNGEE come from the germline V gene. Here the CDR3 reads CASSVDQGAGYTF. CDR3 sequence (DNA): TGTGCCAGCAGCGTAGATCAGGGGGCCGGCTACACCTTC.

The genes are TRBV12-3 or TRBV12-4 and TRBJ2-7; D is possibly TRBD2 (5 bases). This CDR3 has 15 amino acids. Trimming shortened V by 3 bases and J by 3 bases, and 15 bases separated the two germline ends. The CDR3 nucleotides are TGTGCCAGCAGTTTCCCCCGGGGTGGGATCTACGAGCAGTACTTC. It specifies CASSFPRGGIYEQYF.

This clonotype was seen at least ten times. The chain has TRBV4-3 and TRBJ2-1, with D hard to call. V shed 1 base and J shed 4 bases, with 11 bases lying between them. The germline V gene has CDR1 LGHNA and CDR2 YSLEER. There are 15 residues in the CDR3. The CDR3 here is CASSQVYDGYNEQFF. The CDR3 DNA follows: TGCGCCAGCAGCCAAGTATATGATGGGTACAATGAGCAGTTCTTC.

This clonotype has ten or more counts. The CDR3 nucleotides are TGTGCCAGCAGCTCCCAGGGGGCGCATTACGAGCAGTACTTC. It codes for CASSSQGAHYEQYF. The chain recombines TRBV7-9 with TRBJ2-7; 8 positions match TRBD1. Germline-derived CDR1 and CDR2 are SEHNR and FQNEAQ (reference sequence). J was trimmed by 4 bases and V by 4 bases; bases with no gene match: 6. The CDR3 extends over 14 amino acids. Filled out from reference TRBV7-9 and TRBJ2-7, the complete variable domain reads DTGVSQNPRHKITKRGQNVTFRCDPISEHNRLYWYRQTLGQGPEFLTYFQNEAQLEKSRLLSDRFSAERPKGSFSTLEIQRTEQGDSAMYLCASSSQGAHYEQYFGPGTRLTVT.

This clonotype was seen repeatedly, ten times or more. The J gene is TRBJ2-1, the V gene TRBV20-1; D is perhaps TRBD2 (5 bases). The V and J ends lost 2 bases and 3 bases respectively, with 11 bases between them. This CDR3 has 14 residues. CDR1 is DFQATT, CDR2 SNEGSKA, per germline (reference sequence). The CDR3 DNA follows: TGCAGTGCTAGACTTGGCGGGCGCTACAATGAGCAGTTCTTC. It yields the protein CSARLGGRYNEQFF.

This clonotype was counted a single time. The conserved phenylalanine or tryptophan is not found at the CDR3 terminus, so this likely reflects a read error. V and J are TRBV7-2 and TRBJ1-3, with a weak D call TRBD1 (5 bases). The CDR3 has 14 amino acids. CDR1 is SGHTA, CDR2 FQGNSA, per germline. This CDR3 is CASSGDGSGDTIYL. CDR3 in DNA: TGTGCCAGCAGCGGGGACGGCTCTGGAGACACCATATATCTT.

This clonotype was observed at least ten times. The chain links TRBV6-5 to TRBJ2-7; D is perhaps TRBD1 or TRBD2 (6 bases each). Trimming shortened V by 7 bases and J by 5 bases, and 21 bases separated the two germline ends. Germline-derived CDR1 and CDR2 are MNHEY and SVGAGI. The CDR3 sequence is 15 residues long. The chain's CDR3 is CASTPRGQGGHEQYF. The DNA of the CDR3 is TGTGCCAGCACCCCACGGGGGCAGGGTGGCCACGAGCAGTACTTC.

The sample holds many counts of this clonotype. The V and J genes are TRBV5-8 and TRBJ2-3, with TRBD1 matching over 10 bases. Germline CDR1 reads SGHTS; CDR2 reads YDEGEE. The CDR3 totals 14 residues. With 4 bases clipped from V and 6 bases from J, the junction kept 5 bases outside the gene matches. CDR3 in DNA: TGTGCCAGCAGCGGACGACAGGGGGCGGATACGCAGTATTTT. Translating it yields CASSGRQGADTQYF.